The present entry profiles one TCR beta chain with its context. The table came from immunoSEQ multiplex PCR; TCRdb's copy has only in-frame clones and leaves some out. Seen here are around 64,000 clones, 93% observed once, and the top ten hold less than 5%. Germline V gene data show CDR1 as SGDLS and CDR2 as YYNGEE. The CDR3 is 14 amino acids. Trimming took 0 bases from V and 0 from J, leaving 7 bases between them. The sample belongs to a study of technical replicates of blood from several donors. The sample was PBMCs. V gene TRBV9 combines with J gene TRBJ2-7; no reliable D call. This TCR was sampled from a human donor in good health. Some clones in this sample may be carry-over from other donors' samples. CDR3 DNA: TGTGCCAGCAGCGTAGACGGGTTCTCCTACGAGCAGTACTTC. This gives the protein CASSVDGFSYEQYF.